The entry that follows covers one T cell receptor (beta chain) sequence. Its antigen is not known. TCRdb keeps only in-frame clones here, not all; method: immunoSEQ multiplex PCR. The profile shows 95,000 to 150,000 clones, 75% to 90% of them singletons. V lost 6 bases, J lost 6 bases, and 14 bases lay in between. CDR3 length: 14 amino acids. Germline loops: CDR1 MGHRA, CDR2 YSYEKL. This specimen comes from a study of cytomegalovirus exposure and HLA in healthy donors. Whole-study findings and limits: In a later analysis, first-cohort TCR clusters were found to tend to co-occur in the 130 or so validation repertoires.

This sequence originates from a woman aged 18-30 years in good health and CMV-seronegative. This sequence joins TRBV4-1 and TRBJ1-4, with TRBD1 as a possible D gene (5 bases). The specimen was PBMCs. CDR3 residues: CASRLVQGYEKLFF. For the CDR3, the DNA is TGCGCCAGCAGACTGGTGCAGGGTTATGAAAAACTGTTTTTT.